A selection of T cell receptor beta chains follows, all from one sample in a study of T cell repertoires in cytomegalovirus infection. TCRdb re-called the reads with MiXCR, one entry per CDR3 protein. Here the sample spans 45,000 to 75,000 distinct CDR3 sequences, 25% to 40% being singletons. These receptors have no known antigen. Sequenced sample: PBMCs, sequenced either directly or after in vitro stimulation (not recorded which). These receptors all stem from a human donor in good health (CMV status not recorded). Some clones in this sample may be carry-over from other donors' samples. Both conserved end residues are part of each CDR3. The D gene is left open where the match is weak. Clone sizes are given selectively: once, few, many, or a class where the clone is expanded.

CDR3 DNA	CDR3 protein	clone size	D gene	J gene	V gene
TGTGCCGGCAGCCCTCGTGAAGGCAATCAGCCCCAGCATTTT	CAGSPREGNQPQHF	.	.	TRBJ1-5	TRBV7-4
TGTGCCAGCAGCCGGGGATGGGACAATTATGGCTGCACCTTC	CASSRGWDNYGCTF	.	.	TRBJ1-2	TRBV12-3/TRBV12-4
TGTGCCAGCAGCTCAGTCTTCTCCACAGATACGCAGTATTTT	CASSSVFSTDTQYF	few	.	TRBJ2-3	TRBV12-3/TRBV12-4
TGTGCCAGCAGCTCCGCCGTAGTGCAGTCCGGGGAGCTGTTTTTT	CASSSAVVQSGELFF	few	.	TRBJ2-2	TRBV7-2
TGTGCCAGCAGCTTAGGGGGGCAGACCCAAGAGACCCAGTACTTC	CASSLGGQTQETQYF	once	.	TRBJ2-5	TRBV7-6
TGTGCCAGCAGTGTAGCCGGCTTAGATACGCAGTATTTT	CASSVAGLDTQYF	many	.	TRBJ2-3	TRBV2
TGCGCCAGCAGCTTGCAACTAGCGGGGGACAATGAGCAGTTCTTC	CASSLQLAGDNEQFF	few	TRBD2	TRBJ2-1	TRBV5-1
TGTGCCAGCAGTGTTATCCAGGGAGGGAATCAGCCCCAGCATTTT	CASSVIQGGNQPQHF	few	.	TRBJ1-5	TRBV6-2/TRBV6-3
TGTGCCAGCAGTGAAGGTTATGTGGCGTCGGAGACCCAGTACTTC	CASSEGYVASETQYF	few	.	TRBJ2-5	TRBV25-1
TGTGCCATCAGTGGCGGACAGGGGCCCTACGAGCAGTACTTC	CAISGGQGPYEQYF	once	TRBD1	TRBJ2-7	TRBV10-3
TGTGCCTCCAAGCGCGGGGCAGATACGCAGTATTTT	CASKRGADTQYF	many	.	TRBJ2-3	TRBV7-8
TGTGCCAGCAGTTTATGGCTAGCGGGGGGTTTCGGGGAGCTGTTTTTT	CASSLWLAGGFGELFF	.	TRBD2	TRBJ2-2	TRBV12-3/TRBV12-4
TGTGCCAGCAGCCCAACAGGGCGACCCTACGAGCAGTACTTC	CASSPTGRPYEQYF	.	.	TRBJ2-7	TRBV7-9
TGTGCCAGCAGTGAGCAACAGGGGTACAATCAGCCCCAGCATTTT	CASSEQQGYNQPQHF	.	TRBD1	TRBJ1-5	TRBV2
TGTGCCATCAGTGAATCGACAGGGAACAATCAGCCCCAGCATTTT	CAISESTGNNQPQHF	.	TRBD1	TRBJ1-5	TRBV10-3
TGCGCCAGCAGCTCCGGGACAGGGAACTTCGATGAGCAGTTCTTC	CASSSGTGNFDEQFF	.	TRBD1	TRBJ2-1	TRBV5-1
TGCAGTGCTAGGGGATCAACGGGGCCCTACGAGCAGTACTTC	CSARGSTGPYEQYF	.	.	TRBJ2-7	TRBV20-1
TGTGCCAGCAGTTTTTCCACCCTGGGCTACACCTTC	CASSFSTLGYTF	.	.	TRBJ1-2	TRBV12-3/TRBV12-4
TGTGCCACCAGTGATCCCGCCCCTAGCGGGGGGCCGTATACGCAGTATTTT	CATSDPAPSGGPYTQYF	few	TRBD2	TRBJ2-3	TRBV24-1
TGTGCCAGCAGTCAGGGAGGGGGAATCGATGGCTACACCTTC	CASSQGGGIDGYTF	few	.	TRBJ1-2	TRBV7-2
TGTGCCAGCAACTGGGACTTTGGTCAGCCCCAGCATTTT	CASNWDFGQPQHF	few	.	TRBJ1-5	TRBV28
TGTGCCAGCCAAGGGGGGGACCAGCCCCAGCATTTT	CASQGGDQPQHF	many	.	TRBJ1-5	TRBV7-9
TGTGCCAGCAGTAACCCGGGCAGTAACTATGGCTACACCTTC	CASSNPGSNYGYTF	few	.	TRBJ1-2	TRBV6-8
TGTGCCAGCAGCTTAACCCCAGCTAGCGGGAACCACGAGCAGTACTTC	CASSLTPASGNHEQYF	few	TRBD2	TRBJ2-7	TRBV7-2
TGTGCCAGCACCGAAAGGGTAACCGGGGAGCTGTTTTTT	CASTERVTGELFF	.	.	TRBJ2-2	TRBV6-1
TGTGCCAGCAGTTCGCGGACAGGGCAGCGGACCCAGTACTTC	CASSSRTGQRTQYF	few	TRBD1	TRBJ2-5	TRBV6-5
TGTGCCAGCAGTGAGGAGGGTTCAAACTATGGCTACACCTTC	CASSEEGSNYGYTF	.	.	TRBJ1-2	TRBV2
TGTGCCAGCAGCCCCCGCCAGGGCGACTATGGCTACACCTTC	CASSPRQGDYGYTF	few	.	TRBJ1-2	TRBV7-6
TGTGCCAGCAGCTTAGTCTGGGGGGCTAACTACGAGCAGTACTTC	CASSLVWGANYEQYF	few	.	TRBJ2-7	TRBV7-2
TGTGCCAGCAGCCCTTTCCCGGGGGGCTACGAGCAGTACTTC	CASSPFPGGYEQYF	many	TRBD2	TRBJ2-7	TRBV7-2
TGTGCCATATCCAGGACTAGCGGCCGCACAGATACGCAGTATTTT	CAISRTSGRTDTQYF	.	TRBD2	TRBJ2-3	TRBV10-3
TGCAGTGCTAGAGATATGAGGGACCGCTACGAGCAGTACTTC	CSARDMRDRYEQYF	few	.	TRBJ2-7	TRBV20-1
TGCGCCAGCAGCTACGACAGGAGCACAGATACGCAGTATTTT	CASSYDRSTDTQYF	.	.	TRBJ2-3	TRBV5-1
TGTGCCAGCAGCTTGACAGGGCAGGTCAGTGAGCAGTTCTTC	CASSLTGQVSEQFF	many	TRBD1	TRBJ2-1	TRBV7-2
TGTGCCAGCAGTGTAGATAGCTACAATGAGCAGTTCTTC	CASSVDSYNEQFF	.	.	TRBJ2-1	TRBV6-2/TRBV6-3
TGTGCCAGCAGCACTTGGGCTCCCCCAGGGGGGGAGCTGTTTTTT	CASSTWAPPGGELFF	.	.	TRBJ2-2	TRBV7-2
TGCGCCAGCAGCCAATCCGGACTCCTCTACAATGAGCAGTTCTTC	CASSQSGLLYNEQFF	.	.	TRBJ2-1	TRBV4-1
TGTGCCAGCAGTTATAATCGCGGCGCTGAAGCTTTCTTT	CASSYNRGAEAFF	few	.	TRBJ1-1	TRBV6-5
TGTGTCAGCACCAGGCCGACGGCGAGGGGCAATGAGCAGTTCTTC	CVSTRPTARGNEQFF	once	.	TRBJ2-1	TRBV6-2/TRBV6-3
TGTGCCAGCAGCCCTGAGGGGCTAGGGTACAATGAGCAGTTCTTC	CASSPEGLGYNEQFF	.	.	TRBJ2-1	TRBV7-2
TGCAGTGCTAGCAGAGGGGGGCGGGACGAGCAGTACTTC	CSASRGGRDEQYF	few	.	TRBJ2-7	TRBV20-1
TGTGCCAGCAGCCAAGGACAAGGGGGTTCTGGGGCCAACGTCCTGACTTTC	CASSQGQGGSGANVLTF	few	.	TRBJ2-6	TRBV7-9
TGTGCCAGCAGTTACTCTGGGGTTTCATACGAGCAGTACTTC	CASSYSGVSYEQYF	few	.	TRBJ2-7	TRBV6-5
TGCGCCAGCAGCCCCGACAGAGGCCATGGCTACACCTTC	CASSPDRGHGYTF	.	.	TRBJ1-2	TRBV4-1
TGTGCCAGCTCCCTACAGGGGATTAGCAATCAGCCCCAGCATTTT	CASSLQGISNQPQHF	.	TRBD1	TRBJ1-5	TRBV12-3/TRBV12-4
TGTGCCACCAGTGATTCGACTAGCGGGGGTATGAACACCGGGGAGCTGTTTTTT	CATSDSTSGGMNTGELFF	few	TRBD2	TRBJ2-2	TRBV24-1
TGTGCCACCAGCAGGGGGGCGGAATACGAGCAGTACTTC	CATSRGAEYEQYF	.	.	TRBJ2-7	TRBV15
TGTGCCAGCAGTGAAGCCCGGACAGGATTGGGGTACGAGCAGTACTTC	CASSEARTGLGYEQYF	.	TRBD1	TRBJ2-7	TRBV6-1
TGTGCCAGCAGCTTAGCGGTAAGAAATGAGCAGTTCTTC	CASSLAVRNEQFF	few	.	TRBJ2-1	TRBV7-2
TGTGCCAGCAGTCGCGGGGGGGCTAGCGGAAAAAACATTCAGTACTTC	CASSRGGASGKNIQYF	few	TRBD2	TRBJ2-4	TRBV6-2/TRBV6-3
TGTGCCAGCAGGCCAGTGATGAACACTGAAGCTTTCTTT	CASRPVMNTEAFF	.	.	TRBJ1-1	TRBV6-6
TGCAGCGTCGAAGGTGGAAACACCATATATTTT	CSVEGGNTIYF	many	.	TRBJ1-3	TRBV29-1
TGTGCCAGTAGTATATTATTCAGTCTCTTAGGATATGGCTACACCTTC	CASSILFSLLGYGYTF	.	.	TRBJ1-2	TRBV19
TGTGCCAGCAGCGCAAGGGGAGCTGAGCAGTTCTTC	CASSARGAEQFF	.	.	TRBJ2-1	TRBV7-8